These 21 T cell receptor beta chains were all obtained from the same sample, sequenced in a study of blood T cell repertoires in COVID-19 (dated by TCRdb to about 2020). Receptor libraries were prepared by the immunoSEQ multiplex PCR assay. Entries here come from immuneACCESS through TCRdb and include only in-frame sequences with V and J called. Some clones fail to appear in such tables; in the studies checked, an unresolved V gene covers under half of the shortfall, and the cause of the remainder is unknown. For this sample the table gives 200,000 to 250,000 clones, of which 80% to 90% were detected only once. About 4.4% of the sample lies in the top ten. The sequenced sample was peripheral blood. These receptors all stem from a woman aged 65 to 85 with acute or convalescent COVID-19.

The V gene is TRBV5-1, the J gene TRBJ1-1; 9 positions agree with TRBD1. V gave up 4 bases and J gave up 1 base; unmatched junction bases: 5. The CDR3 extends over 15 amino acids. Germline CDR1 is SGHRS and CDR2 is YFSETQ. For the CDR3, the DNA is TGCGCCAGCAGCACACAACAGGGGGCGAACACTGAAGCTTTCTTT. Its protein product is CASSTQQGANTEAFF.

The rearrangement links TRBV30 to TRBJ1-3; a possible D gene is TRBD1 (5 bases). Trimming left V 0 bases short and J 4 bases short, with 13 bases between. In germline, CDR1 is GTSNPN, CDR2 SVGIG (reference sequence). The CDR3 has 15 residues. In DNA, the CDR3 is TGTGCCTGGAGTGTACCCCAGGGCCCAGGAAACACCATATATTTT. It codes for CAWSVPQGPGNTIYF. The full variable domain, in which reference TRBV30 and TRBJ1-3 provide the parts outside the CDR3, is SQTIHQWPATLVQPVGSPLSLECTVEGTSNPNLYWYRQAAGRGLQLLFYSVGIGQISSEVPQNLSASRPQDRQFILSSKKLLLSDSGFYLCAWSVPQGPGNTIYFGEGSWLTVV.

The V call is TRBV4-1, the J call TRBJ2-5, with D perhaps matching TRBD2 (6 bases). V gave up 1 base and J gave up 5 bases, with 8 bases separating them. Germline CDR1 MGHRA, CDR2 YSYEKL. The CDR3 sequence is 13 residues long. In DNA, the CDR3 is TGCGCCAGCAGCCAAGCCCGGGAGGAGACCCAGTACTTC. The encoded protein is CASSQAREETQYF.

This chain uses TRBV5-1 with TRBJ1-1; D perhaps matches TRBD1 (5 bases). V dropped 0 bases and J dropped 12 bases, with 15 bases sitting between them. This CDR3 region has 13 residues. Germline lookup yields CDR1 SGHRS and CDR2 YFSETQ. The CDR3 coding sequence is TGCGCCAGCAGCTTGGTAGGGGCGAACACCCCTTTCTTT. This codes for CASSLVGANTPFF.

The chain employs TRBV18 and TRBJ2-7, with 9 bases lining up with TRBD1. Germline CDR1 KGHSH, CDR2 LQKENI. The CDR3 runs to 15 residues. Unmatched junction bases numbered 6, after V lost 2 bases and J lost 4 bases. The CDR3 region is CASSPAGQGMYEQYF. The CDR3 nucleotides are TGTGCCAGCTCACCAGCGGGACAGGGTATGTACGAGCAGTACTTC.

This chain uses TRBV28 with TRBJ1-2, with 8 bases that match TRBD1. Germline trimming cut 4 bases from V and 4 bases from J; bases unmatched to any gene: 20. Per the germline V gene, CDR1 is MDHEN and CDR2 is SYDVKM. CDR3 length: 19 residues. CDR3 residues: CASSSPRGTGPSQVYGYTF. CDR3 nucleotides: TGTGCCAGCAGTTCCCCAAGGGGGACAGGACCCTCTCAGGTCTATGGCTACACCTTC.

V gene TRBV4-2 combines with J gene TRBJ2-1; possibly TRBD1 for D (5 bases). This CDR3 is built from 14 residues. Germline CDR1 is LGHNA and CDR2 is YNFKEQ. V was cut by 0 bases and J by 8 bases, with 11 bases left in between. The CDR3, as DNA: TGTGCCAGCAGCCAAGAGCCCAGGGTCGATGAGCAGTTCTTC. It codes for CASSQEPRVDEQFF.

The chain is built from TRBV27 and TRBJ2-1; a weak D match, TRBD2 (6 bases). With 5 bases removed from V and 9 bases from J, the gap between germline ends came to 20 bases. CDR1 MNHEY and CDR2 SMNVEV come from the germline V gene (reference sequence). CDR3 length: 15 residues. The CDR3 nucleotides read TGTGCCAGCAGTCACCCGGGACTGGCTTCAAGTGAGCAGTTCTTC. This sequence encodes CASSHPGLASSEQFF.

In DNA, the CDR3 is TGTGCCAGCAGCCAAGTAGGGGCTAATGAAAAACTGTTTTTT. Its protein is CASSQVGANEKLFF. The chain joins TRBV4-2 to TRBJ1-4; D is possibly TRBD1 (5 bases). V lost 1 base and J 3 bases, leaving 6 bases between the germline ends. This CDR3 region has 14 residues. From germline, CDR1 is LGHNA and CDR2 YNFKEQ.

CDR3 region: CASRPSGGDTQYF. The CDR3 coding sequence is TGTGCCAGCAGACCTAGCGGGGGAGATACGCAGTATTTT. V and J are TRBV27 and TRBJ2-3, with 10 nucleotides matching TRBD2. The V gene end was trimmed by 6 bases and the J gene end by 5 bases; junction bases not matched to a gene: 2. This CDR3 has 13 residues. Germline V gives CDR1 MNHEY, CDR2 SMNVEV (reference sequence).

This sequence joins TRBV11-2 and TRBJ1-5; no reliable D call. V gave up 5 bases and J gave up 9 bases, with 14 bases separating them. CDR1 and CDR2 (germline): SGHAT, FQNNGV. This CDR3 comprises 13 residues. The CDR3 region is CASSTDEDGPQHF. The CDR3 DNA follows: TGTGCCAGCAGCACCGATGAGGATGGGCCCCAGCATTTT.

The V gene is TRBV28, the J gene TRBJ1-1; 8 bases match TRBD1. V lost 5 bases and J lost 1; bases outside the gene matches: 6. CDR3 length: 15 amino acids. The V gene's germline CDR1 is MDHEN and CDR2 SYDVKM. This CDR3 is CASSAGGTGNTEAFF. The CDR3 nucleotides are TGTGCCAGCAGTGCAGGGGGGACAGGGAACACTGAAGCTTTCTTT.

This CDR3 reads CASTSPTSGYYEQYF. The CDR3 DNA reads as TGTGCCAGCACGTCCCCGACTAGCGGATACTACGAGCAGTACTTC. The chain is built from TRBV25-1 and TRBJ2-7, with 9 bases identical to TRBD2. V was clipped by 7 bases and J by 3 bases; unmatched bases: 10. CDR3 length equals 15 residues. The germline V gene has CDR1 MGHDK and CDR2 SYGVNS.

The rearrangement links TRBV18 to TRBJ2-3; weak D call: TRBD1 (5 bases). In germline, CDR1 is KGHSH, CDR2 LQKENI. Trimming cost V 3 bases and J 0 bases, with 13 bases left between them. This CDR3 region has 16 residues. CDR3 bases: TGTGCCAGCTCACCGCTCGACAGCTCTAGCACAGATACGCAGTATTTT. Translation gives CASSPLDSSSTDTQYF.

CDR3 sequence: CAISSQGKEQYF. CDR3 bases: TGTGCCATCAGTTCACAGGGTAAGGAGCAGTACTTC. J is TRBJ2-7 and V is TRBV10-3; TRBD1 is a possible D gene (6 bases). V lost 5 bases to trimming and J lost 7 bases, with 12 bases between them. From germline, CDR1 is ENHRY and CDR2 SYGVKD. This CDR3 region has 12 residues.

V and J are TRBV6-2 or TRBV6-3 and TRBJ2-1, with 9 nucleotides matching TRBD2. The germline CDR1 and CDR2 sequences are MNHEY and SVGEGT. CDR3 length: 20 residues. The trim removed 6 bases at V and 3 bases at J, leaving 21 bases unmatched. The chain's CDR3 is CASSSTRGLSGGRNYNEQFF. The CDR3 DNA is TGTGCCAGCAGCTCAACACGGGGACTAAGCGGGGGGCGAAACTACAATGAGCAGTTCTTC.

This clone was seen only once. This sequence joins TRBV29-1 and TRBJ2-7, with 9 bases matching TRBD2. Trimming took 4 bases from V and 0 from J; bases not matched to a gene: 4. CDR1 is SQVTM, CDR2 ANQGSEA, per germline. This CDR3 is 14 amino acids long. DNA for the CDR3: TGCAGCGTTGGTGGGCGGGGGGGCTCCTACGAGCAGTACTTC. The encoded protein is CSVGGRGGSYEQYF.

As to this clone: Other DNA sequences in this sample translate to the same CDR3. The chain carries TRBV3-1 (or the pseudogene TRBV3-2) and TRBJ1-1; TRBD1 is a possible D gene (6 bases). V lost 3 bases and J lost 6, with 8 bases in between. This CDR3 has 12 residues. The V gene's germline CDR1 is LGHDT and CDR2 YNNKEL (reference sequence). CDR3 amino acids: CASSQQGSEAFF. For the CDR3, the DNA is TGTGCCAGCAGCCAGCAGGGGTCTGAAGCTTTCTTT.

This chain links TRBV28 with TRBJ2-7; 12 bases map to TRBD1. The V and J ends lost 4 bases and 0 bases, in that order; junction bases with no gene match: 1. CDR3 length equals 15 residues. CDR1 is MDHEN and CDR2 is SYDVKM in the germline V gene. CDR3 sequence reads: CASSWGQGASYEQYF. Written as DNA, the CDR3 is TGTGCCAGCAGTTGGGGACAGGGGGCCTCCTACGAGCAGTACTTC.

The chain carries TRBV6-1 and TRBJ1-5, with 9 bases that match TRBD1. V lost 2 bases to trimming and J lost 2 bases; unmatched junction nucleotides: 4. The CDR3 is made up of 16 amino acids. Germline V CDR1 and CDR2: MNHNS, SASEGT. The CDR3 here is CASSELWTGGNQPQHF. The CDR3 nucleotides read TGTGCCAGCAGTGAACTTTGGACAGGGGGCAATCAGCCCCAGCATTTT.

V and J are TRBV10-3 and TRBJ2-7; 8 nucleotides line up with TRBD2. The CDR3 is 16 amino acids. Germline V gene sequence: CDR1 ENHRY, CDR2 SYGVKD. Trimming took 6 bases from V and 1 from J; bases not matched to a gene: 11. CDR3 bases: TGTGCCATCAGGGGGGGAGCGGGAGCCGAATCCTACGAGCAGTACTTC. This encodes CAIRGGAGAESYEQYF.